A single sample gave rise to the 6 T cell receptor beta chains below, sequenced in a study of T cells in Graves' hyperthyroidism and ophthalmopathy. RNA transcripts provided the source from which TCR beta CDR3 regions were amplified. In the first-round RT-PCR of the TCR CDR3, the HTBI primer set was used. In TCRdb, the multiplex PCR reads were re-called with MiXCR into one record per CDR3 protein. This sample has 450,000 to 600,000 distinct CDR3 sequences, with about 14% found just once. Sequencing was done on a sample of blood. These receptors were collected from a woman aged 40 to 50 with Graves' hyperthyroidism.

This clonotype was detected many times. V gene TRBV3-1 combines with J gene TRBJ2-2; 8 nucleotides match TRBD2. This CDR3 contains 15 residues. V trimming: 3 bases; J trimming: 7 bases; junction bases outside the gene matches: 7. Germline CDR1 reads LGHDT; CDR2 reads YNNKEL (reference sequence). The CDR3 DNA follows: TGTGCCAGCAGCCACCCGGGACTAGTCATCGGGGAGCTGTTTTTT. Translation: CASSHPGLVIGELFF.

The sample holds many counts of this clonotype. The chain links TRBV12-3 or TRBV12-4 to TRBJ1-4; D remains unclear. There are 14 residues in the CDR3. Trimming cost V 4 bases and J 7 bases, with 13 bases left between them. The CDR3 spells CASSSLTPVEKLFF. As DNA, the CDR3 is TGTGCCAGCAGTTCCCTCACACCGGTTGAAAAACTGTTTTTT.

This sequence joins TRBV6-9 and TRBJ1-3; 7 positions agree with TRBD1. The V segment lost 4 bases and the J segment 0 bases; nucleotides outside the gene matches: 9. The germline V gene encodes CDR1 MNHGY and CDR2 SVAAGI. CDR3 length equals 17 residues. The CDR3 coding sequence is TGTGCCAGCAGTTCATCAAAGGACAGGCTCTCTGGAAACACCATATATTTT. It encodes CASSSSKDRLSGNTIYF.

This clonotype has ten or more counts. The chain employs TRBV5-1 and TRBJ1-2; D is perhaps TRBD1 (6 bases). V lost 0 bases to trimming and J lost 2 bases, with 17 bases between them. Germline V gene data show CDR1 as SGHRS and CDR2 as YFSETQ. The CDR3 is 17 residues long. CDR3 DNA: TGCGCCAGCAGCTTGGGGGGAGTGGGGGCCGAAAACTATGGCTACACCTTC. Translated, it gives CASSLGGVGAENYGYTF. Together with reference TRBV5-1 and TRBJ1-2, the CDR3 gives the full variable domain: KAGVTQTPRYLIKTRGQQVTLSCSPISGHRSVSWYQQTPGQGLQFLFEYFSETQRNKGNFPGRFSGRQFSNSRSEMNVSTLELGDSALYLCASSLGGVGAENYGYTFGSGTRLTVV.

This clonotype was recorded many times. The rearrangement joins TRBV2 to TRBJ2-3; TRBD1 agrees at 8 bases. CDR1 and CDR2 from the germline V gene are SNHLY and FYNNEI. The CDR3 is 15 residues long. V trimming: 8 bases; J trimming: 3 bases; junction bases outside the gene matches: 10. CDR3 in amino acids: CASRIGTGWTDTQYF. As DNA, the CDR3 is TGTGCCAGCCGTATTGGGACAGGCTGGACAGATACGCAGTATTTT.

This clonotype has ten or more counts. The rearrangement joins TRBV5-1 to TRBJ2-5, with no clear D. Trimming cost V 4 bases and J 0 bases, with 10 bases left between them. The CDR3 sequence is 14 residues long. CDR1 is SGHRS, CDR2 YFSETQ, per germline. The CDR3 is CASSPGSYQETQYF. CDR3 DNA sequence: TGCGCCAGCAGCCCCGGGTCGTACCAAGAGACCCAGTACTTC.